The 25 T cell receptor beta chains given below trace back to one sample, sequenced in a study of cytomegalovirus exposure and HLA in healthy donors. PCR used 60 Vbeta primers and 13 Jbeta primers. Data came from immunoSEQ multiplex PCR; TCRdb stores just in-frame clones and leaves some out. This sample yields about 220,000 clones, of which about 79% are seen a single time; approximately 2% belongs to the top ten. Sequencing was carried out using PBMCs. The receptors here all came from a male donor in good health and CMV-seronegative.

This rearrangement joins TRBV2 to TRBJ2-1, with TRBD2 matching over 9 bases. Germline-derived CDR1 and CDR2 are SNHLY and FYNNEI. V lost 7 bases, J lost 4 bases, and 14 bases stayed unmatched. The CDR3 consists of 17 residues. The CDR3 loop is CASKGAGGVTAYNEQFF. The CDR3 DNA reads as TGTGCCAGCAAAGGAGCGGGGGGCGTGACGGCTTACAATGAGCAGTTCTTC. The complete variable domain, with remaining parts taken from reference TRBV2 and TRBJ2-1, reads EPEVTQTPSHQVTQMGQEVILRCVPISNHLYFYWYRQILGQKVEFLVSFYNNEISEKSEIFDDQFSVERPDGSNFTLKIRSTKLEDSAMYFCASKGAGGVTAYNEQFFGPGTRLTVL.

J is TRBJ2-7 and V is TRBV28; 7 bases align to TRBD1. This CDR3 comprises 14 residues. With V trimmed by 6 bases and J by 1 base, 6 bases remained unmatched. Looked up from germline, CDR1 is MDHEN and CDR2 is SYDVKM. CDR3 amino acids: CASSLTGLSYEQYF. The CDR3 DNA reads TGTGCCAGCAGCCTGACAGGGTTATCCTACGAGCAGTACTTC.

V is TRBV6-5 and J is TRBJ2-7; D is perhaps TRBD1 (7 bases). Germline V gives CDR1 MNHEY, CDR2 SVGAGI. The germline V and J ends were trimmed by 7 bases and 3 bases, with 16 bases remaining between them. CDR3 length: 14 amino acids. This CDR3 reads CASKKAGQNYEQYF. Here the CDR3 DNA reads TGTGCCAGCAAAAAGGCGGGACAGAACTACGAGCAGTACTTC.

The V gene is TRBV19, the J gene TRBJ2-1; D remains ambiguous. CDR3 size: 13 residues. Germline CDR1 LNHDA, CDR2 SQIVND (reference sequence). Trimming removed 5 bases at V and 0 bases at J, with 5 bases between. The CDR3: CASSPHSYNEQFF. CDR3 DNA sequence: TGTGCCAGTAGTCCCCACTCCTACAATGAGCAGTTCTTC.

This clone was found once. The chain employs TRBV7-9 and TRBJ2-7, with 9 bases lining up with TRBD1. Germline CDR1 reads SEHNR; CDR2 reads FQNEAQ (reference sequence). The CDR3 consists of 15 residues. Losses at the gene ends were 0 bases for V and 4 bases for J; bases not matched to a gene: 4. The CDR3 here is CASSLATGGPYEQYF. CDR3 DNA sequence: TGTGCCAGCAGCTTAGCGACAGGGGGGCCTTACGAGCAGTACTTC. Filled out from reference TRBV7-9 and TRBJ2-7, the complete variable domain reads DTGVSQNPRHKITKRGQNVTFRCDPISEHNRLYWYRQTLGQGPEFLTYFQNEAQLEKSRLLSDRFSAERPKGSFSTLEIQRTEQGDSAMYLCASSLATGGPYEQYFGPGTRLTVT.

This chain uses TRBV19 with TRBJ2-7; 7 bases align to TRBD2. CDR3 length equals 15 residues. Trimming took 3 bases from V and 1 from J; bases not matched to a gene: 6. Germline V CDR1 and CDR2: LNHDA, SQIVND (reference sequence). The CDR3 region is CASSISAGESYEQYF. As DNA, the CDR3 is TGTGCCAGTAGTATCTCTGCGGGAGAATCCTACGAGCAGTACTTC.

J is TRBJ2-5 and V is TRBV19; 7 bases align to TRBD1. The CDR3 length is 13 residues. CDR1 is LNHDA and CDR2 is SQIVND in the germline V gene (reference sequence). Germline trimming cut 7 bases from V and 3 bases from J; bases unmatched to any gene: 5. The CDR3 protein is CASTPGQKETQYF. The CDR3 region has the DNA TGTGCCAGTACCCCGGGACAGAAAGAGACCCAGTACTTC.

This clone was detected a few times. The rearrangement links TRBV9 to TRBJ2-4, with TRBD1 identical over 7 bases. Germline V gives CDR1 SGDLS, CDR2 YYNGEE. The CDR3 totals 14 residues. V shed 4 bases and J 7 bases; nucleotides not matched to a gene: 8. The CDR3 here is CASSLDRASNIQYF. CDR3 bases: TGTGCCAGCAGCTTAGACAGGGCGAGTAACATTCAGTACTTC.

The gene calls are TRBV5-1 and TRBJ2-1, with a possible D match to TRBD2 (5 bases). CDR3 length: 15 amino acids. V gave up 2 bases and J gave up 5 bases, with 14 bases separating them. CDR1 and CDR2 (germline): SGHRS, YFSETQ. The CDR3 region has the DNA TGCGCCAGCAGCTTCGTTGCTGGGAGAAACAATGAGCAGTTCTTC. Translated, it gives CASSFVAGRNNEQFF.

The rearrangement uses TRBV7-9 and TRBJ2-3; TRBD2 aligns across 10 bases. Trimming cost V 3 bases and J 4 bases; bases outside gene matches: 4. The germline V gene has CDR1 SEHNR and CDR2 FQNEAQ (reference sequence). The CDR3 is 15 residues long. In nucleotides, the CDR3 is TGTGCCAGCAGCTTCCCTAGCGGGAGCTCAGATACGCAGTATTTT. It yields the protein CASSFPSGSSDTQYF.

The rearrangement joins TRBV5-4 to TRBJ2-5; perhaps TRBD2 as D (6 bases). The end of the DNA is better explained by TRBJ2-7, so the J call may be wrong. The CDR3 covers 13 residues. The germline gives CDR1 SGHNT, CDR2 YYREEE (reference sequence). The CDR3 DNA follows: TGTGCCAGCAGCGAGAAGGGAGGTGGCGAGCAGTACTTC. As protein: CASSEKGGGEQYF.

The V and J genes are TRBV4-3 and TRBJ2-1; 9 positions agree with TRBD2. This CDR3 region has 14 residues. The V gene end was trimmed by 1 base and the J gene end by 7 bases; junction bases not matched to a gene: 2. Per the germline V gene, CDR1 is LGHNA and CDR2 is YSLEER. The CDR3 DNA reads TGCGCCAGCAGCCAAGGACTAGCGGAGAATGAGCAGTTCTTC. Its translation: CASSQGLAENEQFF.

This chain links TRBV7-9 with TRBJ1-1; 7 bases are a match to TRBD1. Germline V gene sequence: CDR1 SEHNR, CDR2 FQNEAQ (reference sequence). The CDR3 runs 16 residues. The V gene end was trimmed by 4 bases and the J gene end by 2 bases; junction bases not matched to a gene: 10. The CDR3 protein is CASSSLTGTANTEAFF. DNA for the CDR3: TGTGCCAGCAGCTCGCTAACCGGGACAGCAAACACTGAAGCTTTCTTT.

This sequence joins TRBV6-6 and TRBJ1-5; possible D gene TRBD1, 5 bases. Trimming shortened V by 2 bases and J by 3 bases, and 5 bases separated the two germline ends. The germline V gene has CDR1 MNHNY and CDR2 SVGAGI (reference sequence). CDR3 length equals 13 residues. Written as DNA, the CDR3 is TGTGCCAGCAGTTACGGGGCCAATCAGCCCCAGCATTTT. Its protein is CASSYGANQPQHF.

This rearrangement joins TRBV28 to TRBJ2-7; 7 bases agree with TRBD1. CDR3 size: 16 residues. The trim removed 6 bases at V and 1 base at J, leaving 12 bases unmatched. CDR1 and CDR2 (germline): MDHEN, SYDVKM. CDR3 sequence reads: CASSTHHRDRSYEQYF. DNA for the CDR3: TGTGCCAGCAGCACCCACCACCGGGACAGATCCTACGAGCAGTACTTC.

The sample holds one count of this clone. V usage is TRBV5-8 and J usage is TRBJ1-5; TRBD1 matches at 7 bases. The CDR3 has 15 amino acids. V shed 2 bases, J shed 0 bases, and the junction held 2 bases outside the gene matches. Looked up from germline, CDR1 is SGHTS and CDR2 is YDEGEE. The CDR3 region is CASSLGTDSNQPQHF. DNA of the CDR3: TGTGCCAGCAGCTTAGGGACAGATAGCAATCAGCCCCAGCATTTT. Based on the CDR3 plus reference TRBV5-8 and TRBJ1-5, the full variable domain is EAGVTQSPTHLIKTRGQQATLRCSPISGHTSVYWYQQALGLGLQFLLWYDEGEERNRGNFPPRFSGRQFPNYSSELNVNALELEDSALYLCASSLGTDSNQPQHFGDGTRLSIL.

V and J are TRBV28 and TRBJ2-7; 10 positions agree with TRBD1. V was pared by 8 bases and J by 3 bases, with 13 bases of the junction left unmatched. The CDR3 contains 16 residues. The germline CDR1 and CDR2 sequences are MDHEN and SYDVKM. The CDR3 DNA reads TGTGCCAGCGGCTTCCGGGACAGGGGAATTGGCTACGAGCAGTACTTC. This gives the protein CASGFRDRGIGYEQYF. Filled out from reference TRBV28 and TRBJ2-7, the complete variable domain reads DVKVTQSSRYLVKRTGEKVFLECVQDMDHENMFWYRQDPGLGLRLIYFSYDVKMKEKGDIPEGYSVSREKKERFSLILESASTNQTSMYLCASGFRDRGIGYEQYFGPGTRLTVT.

The chain employs TRBV5-4 and TRBJ1-2; TRBD1 might be the D (6 bases). V was pared by 4 bases and J by 0 bases, with 16 bases between. CDR1 is SGHNT, CDR2 YYREEE, per germline (reference sequence). This CDR3 comprises 16 residues. Here the CDR3 reads CASSPPGAATNYGYTF. Here the CDR3 DNA reads TGTGCCAGCAGCCCACCAGGGGCCGCCACTAACTATGGCTACACCTTC.

J is TRBJ2-2 and V is TRBV19; the match to TRBD1 covers 7 bases. V lost 5 bases, J lost 4 bases, and 13 bases stayed unmatched. CDR1 and CDR2 from the germline V gene are LNHDA and SQIVND (reference sequence). The CDR3 contains 17 residues. The CDR3 reads CASSPQGPLVGTGELFF. The CDR3, as DNA: TGTGCCAGTAGTCCACAGGGGCCCCTTGTGGGCACCGGGGAGCTGTTTTTT. Drawing the rest from reference TRBV19 and TRBJ2-2, the complete variable domain is DGGITQSPKYLFRKEGQNVTLSCEQNLNHDAMYWYRQDPGQGLRLIYYSQIVNDFQKGDIAEGYSVSREKKESFPLTVTSAQKNPTAFYLCASSPQGPLVGTGELFFGEGSRLTVL.

The chain recombines TRBV28 with TRBJ2-1; maybe TRBD1 (5 bases). V dropped 4 bases and J dropped 3 bases, with 7 bases sitting between them. Germline V gene sequence: CDR1 MDHEN, CDR2 SYDVKM. The CDR3 consists of 13 residues. The CDR3 nucleotides read TGTGCCAGCAGTTCGACAGACTACAATGAGCAGTTCTTC. It codes for CASSSTDYNEQFF.

The V call is TRBV28, the J call TRBJ1-1; 9 positions match TRBD1. This CDR3 spans 20 amino acids. Unmatched junction bases numbered 19, after V lost 5 bases and J lost 0 bases. Germline V gene sequence: CDR1 MDHEN, CDR2 SYDVKM. The CDR3 coding sequence is TGTGCCAGCAGTCCCCGGGACAGGGCCCCTCATAAACTTATGAACACTGAAGCTTTCTTT. This translates into CASSPRDRAPHKLMNTEAFF.

The chain carries TRBV27 and TRBJ2-7; 8 nucleotides match TRBD1. The CDR3 extends over 13 amino acids. Unmatched junction bases numbered 4, after V lost 6 bases and J lost 3 bases. The germline V gene has CDR1 MNHEY and CDR2 SMNVEV (reference sequence). DNA for the CDR3: TGTGCCAGCAGGGACAGGGCAGGCTACGAGCAGTACTTC. It codes for CASRDRAGYEQYF.

This chain uses TRBV5-4 with TRBJ1-2, with D perhaps matching TRBD1 (5 bases). This CDR3 region has 15 residues. Germline V gene sequence: CDR1 SGHNT, CDR2 YYREEE (reference sequence). The V end lost 3 bases, the J end lost 1 base, and 13 bases lay between the germline ends. The chain's CDR3 is CASSSFRADNYGYTF. In DNA, the CDR3 is TGTGCCAGCAGCTCCTTCAGGGCAGATAACTATGGCTACACCTTC. The complete variable domain, with remaining parts taken from reference TRBV5-4 and TRBJ1-2, reads ETGVTQSPTHLIKTRGQQVTLRCSSQSGHNTVSWYQQALGQGPQFIFQYYREEENGRGNFPPRFSGLQFPNYSSELNVNALELDDSALYLCASSSFRADNYGYTFGSGTRLTVV.

To note about this clone: The junction shows a germline mismatch at one end, possibly a read error. The rearrangement joins TRBV7-9 to TRBJ1-2, with D maybe TRBD1 (5 bases). The CDR3 length is 15 residues. Germline CDR1 is SEHNR and CDR2 is FQNEAQ (reference sequence). CDR3 amino acids: CSSSFPGPANYGYTF. The DNA for the CDR3 is TGTTCCAGCAGCTTCCCAGGGCCGGCAAACTATGGCTACACCTTC.

This clone was found a few times. The chain links TRBV5-1 to TRBJ2-3, with TRBD1 matching 11 bases. This CDR3 contains 17 residues. Germline CDR1 SGHRS, CDR2 YFSETQ. J was trimmed by 5 bases and V by 1 base; bases with no gene match: 9. The CDR3 nucleotides are TGCGCCAGCAGCTTGAACGGACAGGGGGCGCAGGGAGATACGCAGTATTTT. This codes for CASSLNGQGAQGDTQYF.